This entry describes one TCR beta chain. Its antigen is unidentified. The data belong to a study of human T cells and chemical hapten exposure. Study overall: The upper back received 0.01% DPC by patch testing, with results read at 6 days.

Overall study findings and caveats: All donors were alopecia patients, so their immunity may differ from that of healthy people.

TCRdb fed the RACE reads into MiXCR, producing one record per CDR3 protein. The table shows about 350,000 distinct CDR3 sequences, with around 6% occurring only once. The time point: patch test 2, 6 weeks after DPC sensitization. Treatment denoted: therapeutic diphenylcyclopropenone sensitization with weekly scalp DPC. Non-pregnant alopecia patients aged 18 to 70, suitable for DPC therapy. Total RNA was extracted from unfractionated whole blood. The receptor was isolated from a woman under 30 with alopecia areata. Some clones in this sample may be carry-over from other donors' samples. This material consisted of whole blood, taken in connection with sensitization to the hapten diphenylcyclopropenone (DPC).

CDR3 amino acids: CATSVSLLLTNGYTF. In nucleotides, the CDR3 is TGTGCCACCAGTGTCTCCCTCTTGCTTACCAATGGCTACACCTTC. The chain joins TRBV24-1 to TRBJ1-2; D not certain. V lost 5 bases and J 6 bases, leaving 18 bases between the germline ends. Looked up from germline, CDR1 is KGHDR and CDR2 is SFDVKD. The CDR3 length is 15 residues.